The sample holds many counts of the clone carrying this T cell receptor (beta chain). The TCRbeta library incorporated unique molecular identifiers. TCRdb independently ran MiXCR on the PCR reads; one entry per CDR3 protein. The sample lists over 200,000 distinct CDR3 sequences; about a tenth were seen once. Germline values: CDR1 ENHRY, CDR2 SYGVKD. The CDR3 sequence is 14 residues long. V was cut by 1 base and J by 4 bases, with 10 bases left in between. This entry belongs to a study of T-cell reconstitution after alpha-beta-depleted transplantation in children. This receptor was taken from a human donor who donated a stem cell graft to a child with acute lymphoblastic leukemia. The specimen comprised PBMCs from the stem cell graft donor, sampled from the stem cell graft. The chain uses TRBV10-3 and TRBJ1-1, with D perhaps matching TRBD1 (6 bases). The CDR3 nucleotides read TGTGCCATCAGTGAGTACAGGGCCCGCACTGAAGCTTTCTTT. Encoded protein: CAISEYRARTEAFF.